The 10 T cell receptor beta chains given below trace back to one sample, sequenced in a study of T cells in Graves' hyperthyroidism and ophthalmopathy. RNA transcripts gave rise to amplified TCR beta CDR3 regions. The HTBI primer set was used in a first-round RT-PCR of the TCR CDR3. TCRdb used MiXCR to reprocess the multiplex PCR reads, holding one entry per CDR3 protein. The table records 300,000 to 450,000 distinct CDR3 sequences, around 13% of them present only once. Sequencing was carried out using blood. The receptors were gathered from a woman aged 55-75 years with Graves' hyperthyroidism.

To note about this clonotype: The junction and the germline gene differ at one end; a read error may be behind it. V is TRBV5-4 and J is TRBJ2-1; possibly TRBD1 for D (5 bases). This CDR3 spans 15 amino acids. The V gene's germline CDR1 is SGHNT and CDR2 YYREEE (reference sequence). The CDR3 bases are TGTGCCAGCAGCCAAAGAACAGGAGCCTACAATGGGCAGTTCTTC. As protein: CASSQRTGAYNGQFF.

There are many counts of this clonotype. V gene TRBV11-3 combines with J gene TRBJ2-3; 7 bases match TRBD1. The trim removed 4 bases at V and 3 bases at J, leaving 7 bases unmatched. CDR1 and CDR2 from the germline V gene are SGHNT and YENEEA. The CDR3 extends over 15 amino acids. The CDR3 reads CASSSLTGMTDTQYF. The CDR3 DNA is TGTGCCAGCAGCTCTTTGACAGGGATGACAGATACGCAGTATTTT.

Ten or more counts support this clonotype. V is TRBV3-1 and J is TRBJ2-7; 7 bases align to TRBD1. CDR3 length: 18 amino acids. Germline CDR1 is LGHDT and CDR2 is YNNKEL (reference sequence). V trimming: 4 bases; J trimming: 2 bases; junction bases outside the gene matches: 17. CDR3 protein: CASSRRGVGGLIPYEQYF. The DNA of the CDR3 is TGTGCCAGCAGCCGCCGAGGGGTAGGGGGCTTGATACCCTACGAGCAGTACTTC.

This clonotype has a count of ten or more. CDR3 coding DNA: TGTGCCAGCAGCTCATTTGTTAGCGGCGTACAAGAGACCCAGTACTTC. This translates into CASSSFVSGVQETQYF. The chain is built from TRBV7-9 and TRBJ2-5, with a possible D match to TRBD2 (6 bases). CDR3 size: 16 residues. The V gene's germline CDR1 is SEHNR and CDR2 FQNEAQ (reference sequence). Trimming took 4 bases from V and 2 from J, leaving 17 bases between them.

The chain combines TRBV15 with TRBJ1-2, with a weak D call TRBD1 (6 bases). Germline-derived CDR1 and CDR2 are LNHNV and YYDKDF (reference sequence). V lost 1 base and J 8 bases, leaving 17 bases between the germline ends. The CDR3 spans 15 residues. The CDR3 DNA is TGTGCCACCAGCAGAGCCGGGACAACCATTTACGGCTACACCTTC. Its protein product is CATSRAGTTIYGYTF.

There are many counts of this clonotype. The rearrangement uses TRBV6-6 and TRBJ2-2, with 7 bases that match TRBD2. Germline assignment: CDR1 MNHNY and CDR2 SVGAGI (reference sequence). V gave up 2 bases and J gave up 4 bases; unmatched junction bases: 4. The CDR3 spans 15 residues. The CDR3, as DNA: TGTGCCAGCAGTTACGAGGCGGGAGTCACCGGGGAGCTGTTTTTT. Its protein is CASSYEAGVTGELFF.

This clonotype was recorded a few times. V gene TRBV4-1 combines with J gene TRBJ2-1; weak D call: TRBD1 (6 bases). The germline V gene has CDR1 MGHRA and CDR2 YSYEKL. This CDR3 is 18 amino acids long. With 1 base removed from V and 4 bases from J, the gap between germline ends came to 20 bases. The CDR3 DNA reads TGCGCCAGCAGCCAAGGAGGGGGTCTGGCGGTTAGGTACAATGAGCAGTTCTTC. This codes for CASSQGGGLAVRYNEQFF.

This clonotype appeared many times. V usage is TRBV11-2 and J usage is TRBJ1-2; D gene ambiguous. CDR1 SGHAT and CDR2 FQNNGV come from the germline V gene. The V and J ends lost 10 bases and 0 bases respectively, with 9 bases between them. The CDR3 spans 12 residues. CDR3 DNA: TGTGCCATATCGAGGGCTAACTATGGCTACACCTTC. Protein product: CAISRANYGYTF.

At least ten counts were recorded for this clonotype. This chain links TRBV7-2 with TRBJ2-7; 10 nucleotides line up with TRBD2. Germline loops: CDR1 SGHTA, CDR2 FQGNSA. V was pared by 5 bases and J by 2 bases, with 18 bases of the junction left unmatched. There are 19 residues in the CDR3. The CDR3 loop reads CASSPPLGTSAIIPYEQYF. The DNA of the CDR3 is TGTGCCAGCAGCCCCCCCCTTGGGACTAGCGCCATCATCCCCTACGAGCAGTACTTC.

The gene calls are TRBV7-2 and TRBJ2-1; 8 bases map to TRBD2. The CDR3 is made up of 14 amino acids. Germline CDR1 and CDR2: SGHTA and FQGNSA. The ends lost 5 bases at V and 9 bases at J; junction bases unmatched: 9. CDR3 DNA: TGTGCCAGCAGCAAAGCGGGAGAAGGAGGTGAGCAGTTCTTC. Translation gives CASSKAGEGGEQFF. Combining the CDR3 with reference TRBV7-2 and TRBJ2-1 gives the whole variable domain GAGVSQSPSNKVTEKGKDVELRCDPISGHTALYWYRQSLGQGLEFLIYFQGNSAPDKSGLPSDRFSAERTGGSVSTLTIQRTQQEDSAVYLCASSKAGEGGEQFFGPGTRLTVL.